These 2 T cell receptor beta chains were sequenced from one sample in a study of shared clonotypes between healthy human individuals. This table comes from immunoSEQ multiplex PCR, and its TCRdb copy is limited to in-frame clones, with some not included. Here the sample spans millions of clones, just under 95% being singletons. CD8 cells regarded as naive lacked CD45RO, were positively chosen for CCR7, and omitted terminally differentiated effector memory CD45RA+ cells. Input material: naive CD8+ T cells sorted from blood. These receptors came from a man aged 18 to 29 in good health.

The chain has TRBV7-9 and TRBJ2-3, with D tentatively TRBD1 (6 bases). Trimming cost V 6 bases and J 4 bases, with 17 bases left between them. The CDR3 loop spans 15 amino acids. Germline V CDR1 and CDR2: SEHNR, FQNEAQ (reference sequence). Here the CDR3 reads CASSSGTQLSDTQYF. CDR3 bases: TGTGCCAGCAGTTCCGGGACACAGTTATCAGATACGCAGTATTTT.

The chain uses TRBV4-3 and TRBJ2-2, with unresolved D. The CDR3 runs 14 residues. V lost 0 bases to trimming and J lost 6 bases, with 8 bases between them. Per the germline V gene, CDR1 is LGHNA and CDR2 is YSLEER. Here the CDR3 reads CASSQDSYPGELFF. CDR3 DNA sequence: TGCGCCAGCAGCCAAGATTCCTACCCCGGGGAGCTGTTTTTT.